This passage covers 27 T cell receptor beta chains from one sample sequenced in a study of cytomegalovirus exposure and HLA in healthy donors. A multiplex PCR was run with 60 Vbeta primers and 13 Jbeta primers. Sequenced by immunoSEQ multiplex PCR; TCRdb stores in-frame clones only, minus some. The sample holds about 200,000 clones, roughly four fifths seen once. What was sequenced was PBMCs. The origin of the receptors is a woman aged 35 to 49 in good health and CMV-seronegative.

The chain joins TRBV5-1 to TRBJ1-5, with 9 bases identical to TRBD1. Germline V CDR1 and CDR2: SGHRS, YFSETQ. V dropped 0 bases and J dropped 6; count of bases not matched to a gene: 4. The CDR3 is 15 residues long. CDR3 in DNA: TGCGCCAGCAGCTTGGAGGGGGACAGGGTTCAGCCCCAGCATTTT. Its protein is CASSLEGDRVQPQHF.

This clone came up a few times. V and J are TRBV7-9 and TRBJ2-7; D not certain. Deletions cut 6 bases from V and 0 bases from J, with 15 bases between. Germline V lookup: CDR1 SEHNR, CDR2 FQNEAQ (reference sequence). The CDR3 sequence is 15 residues long. CDR3 nucleotides: TGTGCCAGCAGGCCCATCCCTCTGAGCTCCTACGAGCAGTACTTC. It yields the protein CASRPIPLSSYEQYF.

This clone was seen once. The chain carries TRBV6-4 and TRBJ2-3; 9 bases align to TRBD1. In germline, CDR1 is MRHNA, CDR2 SNTAGT. V shed 4 bases, J shed 1 base, and the junction held 0 bases outside the gene matches. CDR3 length: 14 amino acids. CDR3 region: CASSGTGGTDTQYF. CDR3 coding DNA: TGTGCCAGCAGTGGGACAGGGGGCACAGATACGCAGTATTTT.

This chain links TRBV10-3 with TRBJ2-1; tentatively, D is TRBD1 (6 bases). CDR1 is ENHRY and CDR2 is SYGVKD in the germline V gene. This CDR3 comprises 13 residues. Trimming pared 11 bases from V and 8 bases from J, leaving 19 bases between. CDR3 sequence (DNA): TGTGCCGTACGGGCAGGGGATGGATATGAGCAGTTCTTC. Its protein product is CAVRAGDGYEQFF.

This chain uses TRBV7-9 with TRBJ2-1; D is possibly TRBD2 (5 bases). V shed 1 base and J shed 4 bases, with 8 bases lying between them. The CDR3 runs 14 residues. Germline V gene sequence: CDR1 SEHNR, CDR2 FQNEAQ (reference sequence). CDR3 in amino acids: CASSLGLAYNEQFF. CDR3 nucleotide sequence: TGTGCCAGCAGCTTAGGTCTAGCATACAATGAGCAGTTCTTC. The whole variable domain, filled in from reference TRBV7-9 and TRBJ2-1, reads DTGVSQNPRHKITKRGQNVTFRCDPISEHNRLYWYRQTLGQGPEFLTYFQNEAQLEKSRLLSDRFSAERPKGSFSTLEIQRTEQGDSAMYLCASSLGLAYNEQFFGPGTRLTVL.

The rearrangement joins TRBV7-9 to TRBJ2-7; D may be TRBD2 (6 bases). The V gene's germline CDR1 is SEHNR and CDR2 FQNEAQ (reference sequence). CDR3 length: 13 residues. Trimming took 5 bases from V and 0 from J, leaving 8 bases between them. The CDR3 nucleotides are TGTGCCAGCAGCGCGGGACTCTCCTACGAGCAGTACTTC. This translates into CASSAGLSYEQYF.

This clone appeared many times. This chain links TRBV6-1 with TRBJ2-1; D is possibly TRBD2 (6 bases). CDR1 and CDR2 (germline): MNHNS, SASEGT. V lost 0 bases to trimming and J lost 0 bases, with 6 bases between them. CDR3 length: 15 amino acids. The CDR3 sequence is CASSEAGGSYNEQFF. In DNA, the CDR3 is TGTGCCAGCAGTGAAGCGGGAGGCTCCTACAATGAGCAGTTCTTC.

The chain joins TRBV25-1 to TRBJ2-5; TRBD2 aligns across 8 bases. In germline, CDR1 is MGHDK, CDR2 SYGVNS. The CDR3 totals 12 residues. V shed 4 bases, J shed 11 bases, and the junction held 6 bases outside the gene matches. The CDR3 is CASSAILAEQYF. The CDR3 nucleotides are TGTGCCAGCAGTGCGATACTAGCGGAGCAGTACTTC.

The chain carries TRBV27 and TRBJ2-7, with 9 bases lining up with TRBD1. J was trimmed by 3 bases and V by 2 bases; bases with no gene match: 5. The CDR3 contains 15 residues. The germline CDR1 and CDR2 sequences are MNHEY and SMNVEV (reference sequence). CDR3 sequence: CASSLAPGQGYEQYF. CDR3 coding DNA: TGTGCCAGCAGTTTAGCCCCGGGACAGGGCTACGAGCAGTACTTC.

V gene TRBV30 combines with J gene TRBJ1-6; D call uncertain. Per the germline V gene, CDR1 is GTSNPN and CDR2 is SVGIG (reference sequence). This CDR3 is built from 14 residues. V was pared by 1 base and J by 10 bases, with 14 bases between. The CDR3 DNA follows: TGTGCCTGGAGTGAAACGGGGTTCGTCTCACCCCTCCACTTT. Amino acids: CAWSETGFVSPLHF.

The V call is TRBV30, the J call TRBJ1-3; TRBD1 is a possible D gene (5 bases). This CDR3 is built from 19 residues. V was shortened by 4 bases and J by 1 base, with 26 bases between the two germline ends. The germline gives CDR1 GTSNPN, CDR2 SVGIG (reference sequence). The CDR3 loop reads CAWKPRGTRAGYSGNTIYF. The DNA for the CDR3 is TGTGCCTGGAAGCCCCGCGGGACCCGGGCGGGATATTCTGGAAACACCATATATTTT. Full variable domain (missing parts from reference TRBV30 and TRBJ1-3): SQTIHQWPATLVQPVGSPLSLECTVEGTSNPNLYWYRQAAGRGLQLLFYSVGIGQISSEVPQNLSASRPQDRQFILSSKKLLLSDSGFYLCAWKPRGTRAGYSGNTIYFGEGSWLTVV.

The rearrangement links TRBV10-2 to TRBJ2-3, with a weak D call TRBD1 (6 bases). Trimming cost V 8 bases and J 3 bases, with 15 bases left between them. CDR3 length equals 14 residues. The V gene's germline CDR1 is WSHSY and CDR2 SAAADI. The CDR3 DNA sequence: TGCGCCAGCGCCAGGAGGACAGCTACAGATACGCAGTATTTT. Its translation is CASARRTATDTQYF.

The genes are TRBV27 and TRBJ2-7; 7 nucleotides match TRBD1. The ends lost 6 bases at V and 1 base at J; junction bases unmatched: 6. The V gene's germline CDR1 is MNHEY and CDR2 SMNVEV (reference sequence). The length of the CDR3 is 14 residues. The CDR3 nucleotides are TGTGCCAGCAGGTATAACAGGGGTTCCTACGAGCAGTACTTC. Translated: CASRYNRGSYEQYF.

The gene calls are TRBV18 and TRBJ1-5; 12 nucleotides align to TRBD1. This CDR3 is 18 amino acids long. After removal of 3 bases from V and 6 bases from J, the junction contained 12 bases not matched to a gene. Germline values: CDR1 KGHSH, CDR2 LQKENI. The DNA for the CDR3 is TGTGCCAGCTCACCCCGGGGACAGGGGGCGCGGGGTGGTCAGCCCCAGCATTTT. Translating gives CASSPRGQGARGGQPQHF.

The rearrangement uses TRBV28 and TRBJ2-7, with unresolved D. The CDR3 spans 10 residues. Germline CDR1 MDHEN, CDR2 SYDVKM. V dropped 8 bases and J dropped 3 bases, with 5 bases sitting between them. The CDR3 spells CASAGYEQYF. The CDR3 DNA is TGTGCCAGCGCAGGCTACGAGCAGTACTTC. The variable domain in full, with the rest retrieved from reference TRBV28 and TRBJ2-7, is DVKVTQSSRYLVKRTGEKVFLECVQDMDHENMFWYRQDPGLGLRLIYFSYDVKMKEKGDIPEGYSVSREKKERFSLILESASTNQTSMYLCASAGYEQYFGPGTRLTVT.

V gene TRBV29-1 combines with J gene TRBJ1-1, with TRBD1 identical over 8 bases. Germline values: CDR1 SQVTM, CDR2 ANQGSEA. J was trimmed by 5 bases and V by 7 bases; bases with no gene match: 12. CDR3 size: 14 residues. The DNA for the CDR3 is TGCAGCGGGCAGAAGACAGGGGCGAGGACTGAAGCTTTCTTT. Amino acids: CSGQKTGARTEAFF.

The chain links TRBV2 to TRBJ2-5; the match to TRBD1 covers 8 bases. Germline values: CDR1 SNHLY, CDR2 FYNNEI. The CDR3 runs 15 residues. The V gene end was trimmed by 4 bases and the J gene end by 5 bases; junction bases not matched to a gene: 9. The CDR3 here is CASSVQGAKSETQYF. In nucleotides, the CDR3 is TGTGCCAGCAGTGTGCAGGGGGCAAAGTCCGAGACCCAGTACTTC.

The chain uses TRBV5-1 and TRBJ2-7; 9 nucleotides agree with TRBD2. Trimming removed 5 bases from V and 4 bases from J; junction bases left unmatched: 13. The CDR3 is made up of 16 amino acids. CDR1 and CDR2 from the germline V gene are SGHRS and YFSETQ. The CDR3 DNA reads TGCGCCAGCAGGCTGACTAGCGGCACATCGAATTACGAGCAGTACTTC. It codes for CASRLTSGTSNYEQYF. The entire variable domain, with the rest obtained from reference TRBV5-1 and TRBJ2-7, is as follows: KAGVTQTPRYLIKTRGQQVTLSCSPISGHRSVSWYQQTPGQGLQFLFEYFSETQRNKGNFPGRFSGRQFSNSRSEMNVSTLELGDSALYLCASRLTSGTSNYEQYFGPGTRLTVT.

This chain's CDR3 is CASSVGLALSYEQYF. The CDR3 DNA is TGTGCCAGCAGCGTAGGACTAGCCTTAAGCTACGAGCAGTACTTC. V gene TRBV9 combines with J gene TRBJ2-7; 7 bases are a match to TRBD2. V lost 0 bases, J lost 3 bases, and 6 bases stayed unmatched. The CDR3 spans 15 residues. CDR1 and CDR2 (germline): SGDLS, YYNGEE.

The V call is TRBV5-6, the J call TRBJ2-5; tentative D call: TRBD2 (6 bases). The CDR3 length is 17 residues. V lost 0 bases and J lost 3, with 18 bases in between. Per the germline V gene, CDR1 is SGHDT and CDR2 is YYEEEE. As DNA, the CDR3 is TGTGCCAGCAGCTTGGCCACAGGATTGCGGGGTAAAGAGACCCAGTACTTC. Its translation: CASSLATGLRGKETQYF. Complete variable domain (other parts from reference TRBV5-6 and TRBJ2-5): DAGVTQSPTHLIKTRGQQVTLRCSPKSGHDTVSWYQQALGQGPQFIFQYYEEEERQRGNFPDRFSGHQFPNYSSELNVNALLLGDSALYLCASSLATGLRGKETQYFGPGTRLLVL.

The rearrangement uses TRBV18 and TRBJ1-1; TRBD1 aligns across 8 bases. Trimming cost V 1 base and J 3 bases; bases outside gene matches: 10. This CDR3 comprises 17 residues. Germline assignment: CDR1 KGHSH and CDR2 LQKENI. The CDR3 DNA follows: TGTGCCAGCTCACCACAAACAGGGGGACTCGAGGACACTGAAGCTTTCTTT. As protein: CASSPQTGGLEDTEAFF.

The rearrangement uses TRBV9 and TRBJ2-2; TRBD2 is a possible D gene (5 bases). The CDR3 totals 16 residues. In germline, CDR1 is SGDLS, CDR2 YYNGEE. V lost 4 bases and J 6 bases, leaving 19 bases between the germline ends. The CDR3 nucleotides are TGTGCCAGCAGCCCGCCCGGGGTGAGGTTTGCCGGGGAGCTGTTTTTT. It encodes CASSPPGVRFAGELFF.

The CDR3 coding sequence is TGCAGCGTTGACCCCCGTGCTAGCGGGCCACTAAAAAAAGAATTAGAGCAGTTCTTC. It codes for CSVDPRASGPLKKELEQFF. The genes are TRBV29-1 and TRBJ2-1, with TRBD2 matching over 8 bases. Germline CDR1 and CDR2: SQVTM and ANQGSEA. V gave up 3 bases and J gave up 10 bases; unmatched junction bases: 26. The CDR3 contains 19 residues.

The rearrangement joins TRBV5-1 to TRBJ2-2; perhaps TRBD1 as D (6 bases). Germline loops: CDR1 SGHRS, CDR2 YFSETQ. V lost 3 bases and J 6 bases, leaving 12 bases between the germline ends. The CDR3 has 14 residues. CDR3 sequence reads: CASSWGQGAGELFF. The CDR3 bases are TGCGCCAGCAGCTGGGGGCAGGGTGCCGGGGAGCTGTTTTTT.

The CDR3 nucleotides are TGTGCCAGCAGCGTACAACAGGCTCGAGGCGAGCAGTACTTC. Its protein is CASSVQQARGEQYF. The rearrangement uses TRBV9 and TRBJ2-7; weak D call: TRBD1 (5 bases). This CDR3 region has 14 residues. Germline V gene lookup returns CDR1 SGDLS and CDR2 YYNGEE. The V end was cut by 1 base, the J end by 6 bases, with 14 bases between.

The CDR3 reads CASSLTLGRNTEAFF. The CDR3 DNA follows: TGTGCCAGCAGCTTAACGCTAGGTAGGAACACTGAAGCTTTCTTT. The chain has TRBV7-3 and TRBJ1-1; D remains ambiguous. This CDR3 is built from 15 residues. V lost 0 bases and J 1 base, leaving 9 bases between the germline ends. The germline V gene has CDR1 SGHTA and CDR2 FQGTGA.

This chain uses TRBV28 with TRBJ2-5, with 7 bases lining up with TRBD1. Germline CDR1 reads MDHEN; CDR2 reads SYDVKM. Trimming took 5 bases from V and 3 from J; bases not matched to a gene: 15. The CDR3 is 17 residues long. The CDR3 is CASSPGTDPRSKETQYF. The CDR3 DNA follows: TGTGCCAGCAGTCCCGGGACAGACCCCCGAAGTAAAGAGACCCAGTACTTC.